One and the same sample provided the 12 T cell receptor beta chains below, sequenced in a study of read filtering for tumor transcriptome and immune sequencing. Molecular barcoded adaptors covering alpha/delta and beta/gamma chains were used on around 400 ng RNA. TCRdb independently ran MiXCR on the reads; one entry per CDR3 protein. This table has 20,000 to 25,000 distinct CDR3 sequences, roughly 13% appearing once. The sequenced sample was a population of CD138-negative cells sorted from bone marrow. The receptors here all came from a donor at least 40 years old with multiple myeloma.

This chain joins TRBV7-3 and TRBJ2-2; D perhaps matches TRBD1 (5 bases). The CDR3 sequence is 15 residues long. V was cut by 8 bases and J by 0 bases, with 13 bases left in between. CDR1 is SGHTA, CDR2 FQGTGA, per germline. The CDR3 sequence: CASGRRQPNTGELFF. CDR3 DNA: TGTGCCAGCGGCAGACGACAGCCGAACACCGGGGAGCTGTTTTTT.

This rearrangement joins TRBV11-3 to TRBJ2-2; 8 nucleotides agree with TRBD1. The CDR3 extends over 14 amino acids. With 3 bases clipped from V and 7 bases from J, the junction kept 4 bases outside the gene matches. Germline V gives CDR1 SGHNT, CDR2 YENEEA. In nucleotides, the CDR3 is TGTGCCAGCAGCTTGGCAGGGGGCCACGGGGAGCTGTTTTTT. Amino acid sequence: CASSLAGGHGELFF. Using reference TRBV11-3 and TRBJ2-2 for the parts outside the CDR3, the full variable domain is EAGVVQSPRYKIIEKKQPVAFWCNPISGHNTLYWYLQNLGQGPELLIRYENEEAVDDSQLPKDRFSAERLKGVDSTLKIQPAELGDSAVYLCASSLAGGHGELFFGEGSRLTVL.

This clonotype was seen a few times. The J gene is TRBJ2-1, the V gene TRBV29-1; TRBD2 matches at 12 bases. Germline CDR1 is SQVTM and CDR2 is ANQGSEA. The CDR3 spans 15 residues. Trimming removed 6 bases from V and 8 bases from J; junction bases left unmatched: 11. The CDR3 spells CSVGASGRAADEQFF. CDR3 nucleotides: TGCAGCGTCGGGGCTAGCGGGAGGGCTGCCGATGAGCAGTTCTTC.

This clonotype was seen repeatedly, ten times or more. The chain employs TRBV6-5 and TRBJ2-2, with D perhaps matching TRBD1 (6 bases). The CDR3 covers 16 residues. V lost 6 bases and J lost 0, with 14 bases in between. Germline V gives CDR1 MNHEY, CDR2 SVGAGI. The CDR3 nucleotides are TGTGCCAGCAGCGAAATTACAGGGTCGAACACCGGGGAGCTGTTTTTT. Translated: CASSEITGSNTGELFF.

This clonotype was seen at least ten times. The rearrangement joins TRBV27 to TRBJ1-5, with D perhaps matching TRBD1 (6 bases). This CDR3 has 14 residues. CDR1 and CDR2 from the germline V gene are MNHEY and SMNVEV (reference sequence). Trimming pared 5 bases from V and 10 bases from J, leaving 18 bases between. This chain's CDR3 is CASSPRTDISPQHF. The CDR3 DNA sequence: TGTGCCAGCAGTCCCCGGACAGATATCAGCCCCCAGCATTTT.

This clonotype occurred many times. This chain uses TRBV10-3 with TRBJ2-2; unclear D gene. With 3 bases removed from V and 2 bases from J, the gap between germline ends came to 1 base. The germline gives CDR1 ENHRY, CDR2 SYGVKD. The CDR3 totals 12 residues. The CDR3 region is CAISENTGELFF. The CDR3, as DNA: TGTGCCATCAGTGAAAACACCGGGGAGCTGTTTTTT.

This clonotype has just a few counts. The chain combines TRBV3-1 with TRBJ2-2; D is possibly TRBD2 (6 bases). Trimming removed 11 bases at V and 6 bases at J, with 16 bases between. Germline CDR1 and CDR2: LGHDT and YNNKEL (reference sequence). The CDR3 runs to 13 residues. CDR3 DNA: TGTGCCGCTGGAGGGTTGGAAGCCGGGGAGCTGTTTTTT. Its protein product is CAAGGLEAGELFF.

This clonotype has only one observation. This may be a read error, as it is one base from a much larger clone. The V and J genes are TRBV12-3 or TRBV12-4 and TRBJ2-2; TRBD2 is a possible D gene (5 bases). The length of the CDR3 is 12 residues. This chain's CDR3 is CASSPSTGVLFF. The CDR3 bases are TGTGCCAGCAGTCCCAGCACCGGGGTGCTGTTTTTT.

This clonotype has a count of ten or more. The rearrangement uses TRBV29-1 and TRBJ2-1, with TRBD2 identical over 10 bases. V was pared by 6 bases and J by 5 bases, with 4 bases of the junction left unmatched. Germline loops: CDR1 SQVTM, CDR2 ANQGSEA. The length of the CDR3 is 13 residues. The CDR3 sequence is CSVRLAGHNEQFF. The CDR3 DNA is TGCAGCGTCAGACTAGCGGGTCACAATGAGCAGTTCTTC.

At least ten counts were recorded for this clonotype. Since a far larger clone is one base different, this is likely a read error. The genes are TRBV11-3 and TRBJ2-2, with TRBD2 as a possible D gene (6 bases). Germline loops: CDR1 SGHNT, CDR2 YENEEA. CDR3 length: 14 amino acids. V shed 9 bases and J shed 6 bases, with 17 bases lying between them. CDR3 sequence (DNA): TGTGCCAGTATGACGGGAGCATCGGCCGGGGAGCTGTTTTTT. Protein: CASMTGASAGELFF.

This clonotype occurred many times. The chain uses TRBV7-2 and TRBJ2-1, with 13 bases lining up with TRBD2. V shed 3 bases, J shed 9 bases, and the junction held 2 bases outside the gene matches. This CDR3 is 14 amino acids long. Germline V gene lookup returns CDR1 SGHTA and CDR2 FQGNSA. CDR3 residues: CASSFGLAGVEQFF. DNA for the CDR3: TGTGCCAGCAGCTTTGGACTAGCGGGAGTTGAGCAGTTCTTC.

This clonotype was seen at least ten times. This chain connects TRBV2 to TRBJ2-1; 10 bases agree with TRBD2. V lost 4 bases to trimming and J lost 5 bases; unmatched junction nucleotides: 2. This CDR3 is built from 14 residues. The germline CDR1 and CDR2 sequences are SNHLY and FYNNEI. As DNA, the CDR3 is TGTGCCAGCAGTGGCACTAGCGGGGACAATGAGCAGTTCTTC. Translated, it gives CASSGTSGDNEQFF.